This T cell receptor (beta chain) was documented in a study of shared clonotypes between healthy human individuals. This CDR3 has 16 residues. CDR1 is WNHNN, CDR2 SYGVQD, per germline (reference sequence). Trimming removed 2 bases from V and 3 bases from J; junction bases left unmatched: 3. The repertoire was sequenced with immunoSEQ multiplex PCR; TCRdb's copy has only in-frame clones and lacks some. The table records roughly 1 million clones, about 80% of them present only once. The chain recombines TRBV10-1 with TRBJ2-1; 11 bases are shared with TRBD1. What was sequenced was memory CD4+ T cells from PBMCs. The subset denotes: CD45RA-negative fraction. The clonotype comes from a man between 18 and 29 years old in good health. Some clones in this sample may be carry-over from other donors' samples. The CDR3 nucleotides read TGCGCCAGCAGTGAGACTGGGACAGGGGGCTACAATGAGCAGTTCTTC. Protein product: CASSETGTGGYNEQFF.